This TCR beta chain was obtained from a study of cytomegalovirus exposure and HLA in healthy donors (dated by TCRdb to 2015 to 2018). Concerning the study at large: According to an earlier analysis of around 600 of the donors, some 180 million T cells yielded some 120 million unique TCR beta sequences and more than 250 Gb of sequence data. A later genetic analysis took genome-wide SNP genotypes for about 55% of the 666 donors and used that subset as a discovery cohort. About 310 gigabases of sequencing data and 78 million or so unique TCR sequences were included in an early release covering under 650 HLA-typed donors. Using immunosequencing, the study profiled T cell repertoires from about 610 subjects and related those repertoires to cytomegalovirus serostatus. HLA typing included class I and class II loci at four-digit resolution. Roughly five DR-DQ haplotypes were handled as single units for association and clustering because linkage in the cohort was strong. The later analysis used no new phenotypic data to find candidate immune exposures, relying instead on TCR beta sequences and their occurrence across donors. Donor age, sex, ethnicity and CMV serostatus were compiled alongside the repertoire data. In an earlier analysis of 587 of the donors, high-throughput TCR beta sequencing was used to judge whether each TCR beta V gene segment behaved as functional or pseudogenic. The number of typed donors differed by locus: about 629-630 for A, B, C, DRB1 and DQB1; roughly 510 for DQA1; approximately 600 for DPA1; and about 450 for DPB1. Among 350 to 400 genotyped donors of the cohort, an average of about 240,000 unique TCR beta nucleotide sequences were sequenced per donor, around 20% of them non-productive. To study patterns of TCR occurrence, a later analysis re-analyzed previously published TCR beta repertoires from around 670 donors and added high-resolution HLA genotyping. Of the 300 to 400 genotyped donors, 65% to 90% fell in the genetic ancestry cluster associated with self-reported Caucasian donors. All discovery cohort repertoires had been generated on a single sequencing platform. In addition to the first cohort of 666 subjects, a separate validation cohort of 130 or so different subjects was used. The study was designed to test whether signatures of past pathogen exposure could be identified by cataloging public T cell receptors. To predict cytomegalovirus infection status, the study combined high-throughput TCR immunosequencing, statistical association of individual TCRs with disease status, and machine learning. Study-wide conclusions, independent of this receptor: A later analysis found that TCR association rates varied across HLA loci, with DRB1 alleles showing the most associated TCRs and HLA-C alleles the fewest. The presence/absence analyses assumed that sequencing depth was roughly uniform across donors, and that assumption may not be true. A later analysis reported that several top co-occurrence clusters appeared linked to parvovirus B19, influenza, CMV and Epstein-Barr virus. Compared with the roughly 700-donor mean, donors in an Asian-associated ancestry cluster had fewer N-insertions in productive TCRs, according to a later genetic analysis. Linkage disequilibrium might explain the correlated functional status among segregating V segments, but an unknown experimental factor could not be excluded. A cluster of highly shared sequence variants was judged likely to represent a technical artifact of the sequencing pipeline. The classifier was reported to diagnose cytomegalovirus status with high specificity and sensitivity in both the original cohort and the validation cohort. Only TCR beta chains were sequenced in this cohort, and the absence of alpha or paired-chain data limited detectable features. An association between a missense DCLRE1C variant and V-gene and J-gene trimming of TCR beta chains was found in a later genetic analysis and replicated in an independent cohort. Broadly in line with IMGT annotations, most TCR beta V segments showed up in productive rearrangements about 87% or about 30% of the time in an earlier analysis of under 700 of the donors. A further reported finding was that TCR beta sequences accurately predicted the HLA-A and HLA-B alleles for most subjects in the first cohort. According to a later analysis, most CMV-associated TCR beta chains appeared to be HLA-restricted, and the HLA associations seemed to be driven largely by CMV exposure. Three of the identified cytomegalovirus-associated TCR beta chains were confirmed in vitro to be specific for cytomegalovirus antigens. The authors suggested that the approach could potentially be generalized to other disease states and immunological phenotypes. Because the 87-base-pair reads could not distinguish some IMGT-functional V segments, including TRBV6-2 and TRBV6-3, those segments were excluded. Strong co-occurrence of HLA alleles, especially DR and DQ, made assigning TCR associations to individual alleles difficult. Compared with equally common non-associated chains, HLA-associated TCR beta chains in a later analysis were more clonally expanded and had lower generation probabilities. Because HLA typing was missing for some donors at each locus, association tests included only the typed subset. The earlier analysis of some 540 of the donors excluded over 15 rarely observed V segments, including chromosome 9 orphons, because counts were too low. The study gave a list of under 200 TCR beta chains associated with cytomegalovirus. At a false discovery rate of 0.05, a later analysis linked under 20,000 TCR beta sequences to specific HLA alleles. For the cohort, immune exposure information was limited to CMV serostatus. While some public TCRs were present in many individuals, most TCR sequences turned up only very rarely across donors.

In this sample, this clone turned up once. There is no known antigen for this receptor. No base-level quality is on record; no much larger clone is a single base apart. After removal of 0 bases from V and 4 bases from J, the junction retains 2 bases not matched to a gene. From the germline V gene, CDR1 is SGHRS and CDR2 is YFSETQ. Including cysteine and phenylalanine, the CDR3 has 15 amino acids. The sequence is cut down to CDR3 DNA, 45 bases in frame from base 1. The library was produced with the immunoSEQ multiplex PCR assay. A mixture of 60 forward primers for TCR Vbeta segments and 13 reverse primers for TCR Jbeta segments was used in the multiplex PCR. The CDR3 region of rearranged TCR beta genes was amplified from genomic DNA by a multiplex PCR assay. The Illumina HiSeq System was used to sequence the amplified TCR beta libraries as 87-base-pair reads. Regarding the original processing steps: A later analysis tallied some 79 million unique TCR beta chains across the 650 to 750 repertoires, and around 10 million of those chains were shared by two or more donors. Raw reads were error-corrected and collapsed into unique sequences with a nearest-neighbor algorithm that merged closely related sequences to remove PCR and sequencing errors. To assign V, D and J gene segments, CDR3 sequences were aligned to IMGT reference sequences. For a sequence to be retained, a match of at least six nucleotides to both a V gene segment and a J gene segment was required. Rearrangements were called productive when the CDR3 lacked stop codons and stayed in frame with V and J; all others were non-productive. CDR3 was defined by IMGT convention, running from the second conserved V-encoded cysteine to the conserved J-encoded phenylalanine. Sequences without an unambiguous match to a single V gene segment were excluded from the earlier analysis of almost 600 of the donors. In an earlier analysis of 500 to 750 of the donors, V segments were called functional above 56.7% productive rearrangements and were called segregating when the between-donor standard deviation exceeded 5%. A statistical classification framework was developed to diagnose cytomegalovirus status using the catalog of TCR beta chain sequences. In a later analysis, TCR nucleotide sequences were compared against IMGT/GENE-DB human TR gene sequences so that V and J genes could be assigned. A later analysis assigned CDR3 sequences and most-parsimonious VDJ recombination scenarios with the TCRdist pipeline. In a later analysis, every TCR beta chain was defined by the combination of its CDR3 amino acid sequence and its V-gene family, and reads without a unique V-gene family were dropped. In a later analysis, 450 to 600 highly shared, low-generation-probability nucleotide sequences were removed to address suspected cross-contamination and a sequencing artifact. In a later analysis, a clonal expansion index for each public chain was calculated from normalized within-repertoire ranks of inferred template counts. A later analysis computed generation probabilities with a VDJ recombination model fitted to out-of-frame rearrangements, and checked the results against IGoR. In a later analysis, TCR-TCR, TCR-HLA and TCR-CMV co-occurrence was scored with hypergeometric tests, and a repertoire-size bias correction was applied to TCR pairs. False discovery rates were estimated in a later analysis by permuting HLA or CMV assignments 20 times. A later analysis grouped co-occurring TCRs with DBSCAN, adding TCRdist sequence similarity when clustering within HLA-allele-positive subsets. Repertoires with fewer than 30,000 or more than 120,000 public chains, plus five repertoires with anomalous nucleotide sharing, were excluded from co-occurrence clustering. Held by TCRdb, this immuneACCESS table contains in-frame sequences only and omits some clones. Under half of the omission traces to an unresolved V gene where checked; the cause of the rest is unknown. V and J calls and clone size are as listed in that table; D and trimming were resolved from the DNA. This sample gives around 100,000 clones in total; under 80% of them show up just once. The ten most abundant clones make up about 4% of the sample.

The cohort was made up of hundreds of healthy bone marrow donors. Cohort members were all nominally healthy when sampled, although unrecorded immune exposures were likely present. The donor tested CMV seropositive, placing the donor among the roughly 300 seropositive members of the cohort. Every donor gave a peripheral blood sample, and the peripheral blood mononuclear cells from that sample were used for TCR beta sequencing. Genomic DNA extraction from the blood cell samples was performed with the Qiagen DNeasy Blood Extraction Kit. Sequencing was carried out using PBMCs. This sequence uses TRBV5-1 and TRBJ2-2; a stretch of 8 junction bases matches TRBD1. The sequence was obtained from a woman in her 40s in good health and CMV-seropositive. Here the CDR3 is given as CASSLEGTGTGELFF. The DNA sequence follows: TGCGCCAGCAGCTTGGAAGGGACAGGCACCGGGGAGCTGTTTTTT.